Only one count was recorded for the clone carrying this T cell receptor beta chain. The sample originates from a study of glioma-infiltrating T cells after dendritic cell vaccination. TCRdb's table, derived via immunoSEQ multiplex PCR, lists solely in-frame clones and lacks some. The sample includes approximately 82,000 clones, about 87% of them seen just once. From germline, CDR1 is SNHLY and CDR2 FYNNEI. Trimming cost V 2 bases and J 7 bases, with 18 bases left between them. The CDR3 length is 15 residues. This sequence originates from a human donor with glioblastoma. The sequenced sample was blood, obtained before dendritic cell vaccination. The chain joins TRBV2 to TRBJ2-7; no reliable D call. CDR3 residues: CASSEISRTLMEQYF. In nucleotides, the CDR3 is TGTGCCAGCAGTGAAATCTCGAGAACCCTCATGGAGCAGTACTTC.